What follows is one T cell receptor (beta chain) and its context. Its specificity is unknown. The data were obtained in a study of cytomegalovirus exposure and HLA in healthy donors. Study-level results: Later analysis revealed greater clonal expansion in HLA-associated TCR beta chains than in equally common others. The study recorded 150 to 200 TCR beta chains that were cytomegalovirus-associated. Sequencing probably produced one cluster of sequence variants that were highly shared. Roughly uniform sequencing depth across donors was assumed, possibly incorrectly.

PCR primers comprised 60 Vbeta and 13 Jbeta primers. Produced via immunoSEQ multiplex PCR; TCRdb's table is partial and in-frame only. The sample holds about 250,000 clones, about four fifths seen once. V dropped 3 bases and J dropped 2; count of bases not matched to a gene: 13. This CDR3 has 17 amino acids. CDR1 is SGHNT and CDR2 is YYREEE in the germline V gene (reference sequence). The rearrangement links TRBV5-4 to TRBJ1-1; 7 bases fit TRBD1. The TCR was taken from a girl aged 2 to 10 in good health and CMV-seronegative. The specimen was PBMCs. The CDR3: CASSSRAGGTANTEAFF. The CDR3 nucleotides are TGTGCCAGCAGCTCGCGTGCAGGGGGGACAGCCAACACTGAAGCTTTCTTT. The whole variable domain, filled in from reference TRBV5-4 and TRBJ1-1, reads ETGVTQSPTHLIKTRGQQVTLRCSSQSGHNTVSWYQQALGQGPQFIFQYYREEENGRGNFPPRFSGLQFPNYSSELNVNALELDDSALYLCASSSRAGGTANTEAFFGQGTRLTVV.